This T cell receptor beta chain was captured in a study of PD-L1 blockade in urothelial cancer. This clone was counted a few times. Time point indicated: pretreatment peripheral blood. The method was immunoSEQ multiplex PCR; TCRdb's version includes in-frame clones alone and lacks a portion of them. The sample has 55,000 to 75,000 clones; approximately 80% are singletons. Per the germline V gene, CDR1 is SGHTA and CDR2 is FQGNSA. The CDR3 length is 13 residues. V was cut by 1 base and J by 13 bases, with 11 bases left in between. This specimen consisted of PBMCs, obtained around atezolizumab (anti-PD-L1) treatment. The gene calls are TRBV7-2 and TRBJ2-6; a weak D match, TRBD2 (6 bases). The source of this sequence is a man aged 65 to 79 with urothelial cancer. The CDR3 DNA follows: TGTGCCAGCAGCTTAGGTCGGGACTCAGTCCTGACTTTC. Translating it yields CASSLGRDSVLTF.